This T cell receptor (beta chain) appears in the sequencing data of a study of cytomegalovirus exposure and HLA in healthy donors (dated by TCRdb to 2016 to 2017). With regard to the full study: In an earlier analysis of some 550 of the donors, less than 350 Gb of sequence data and 117 million unique TCR beta sequences from about 180 million T cells were reported. The study was designed to test whether signatures of past pathogen exposure could be identified by cataloging public T cell receptors. The study used immunosequencing to profile the T cell repertoires of approximately 630 subjects and linked those repertoires to cytomegalovirus serostatus. Along with the approximately 650-subject first cohort, a separate validation cohort of over a hundred different subjects was used. Genome-wide SNP genotypes for about three fifths of the 666 donors were used in a later genetic analysis, which treated that subset as a discovery cohort. An earlier analysis of several hundred of the donors applied high-throughput TCR beta sequencing to assess whether each TCR beta V gene segment acted as functional or pseudogenic. The genetic ancestry cluster associated with self-reported Caucasian donors included about four fifths of the 398 genotyped donors. An early release covering over 500 HLA-typed donors comprised approximately 300 gigabases of sequencing data and roughly 86 million unique TCR sequences. Typing coverage varied by locus: roughly 629-640 donors for A, B, C, DRB1 and DQB1; approximately 500 for DQA1; 600 to 610 for DPA1; approximately 490 for DPB1. HLA typing included class I and class II loci at four-digit resolution. Roughly 5 DR-DQ haplotypes were handled as single units for association and clustering, since linkage in the cohort was strong. To predict cytomegalovirus infection status, the study combined high-throughput TCR immunosequencing, statistical association of individual TCRs with disease status, and machine learning. All discovery cohort repertoires had been generated on a single sequencing platform. To study patterns of TCR occurrence, a later analysis re-analyzed previously published TCR beta repertoires from 700 or so donors and added high-resolution HLA genotyping. On average, roughly 250,000 unique TCR beta nucleotide sequences were sequenced per donor among fewer than 500 genotyped donors of the cohort, with 15% to 20% of those sequences being non-productive. Donor age, sex, ethnicity and CMV serostatus were compiled together with the repertoire data. Rather than using new phenotypic data, the later analysis identified candidate immune exposures from TCR beta sequences and from how often those sequences occurred across donors.

Library generation was performed with the immunoSEQ multiplex PCR assay. A mixture of 60 forward primers for TCR Vbeta segments and 13 reverse primers for TCR Jbeta segments was used in the multiplex PCR. Amplification of the CDR3 region of rearranged TCR beta genes was performed with a multiplex PCR assay on genomic DNA. On the Illumina HiSeq System, the amplified TCR beta libraries were sequenced as 87-base-pair reads. As for the original processing: Across the 600 to 700 repertoires, a later analysis counted 75 million to 90 million unique TCR beta chains, 9.5 million to 12 million of which were shared by at least two donors. Raw reads were error-corrected and collapsed into unique sequences by a nearest-neighbor algorithm in which closely related sequences were merged to remove PCR and sequencing errors. V, D and J gene segments were assigned by aligning CDR3 sequences to IMGT reference sequences. For a sequence to be retained, a match of at least six nucleotides to both a V gene segment and a J gene segment was required. A rearrangement counted as productive if the CDR3 had no stop codons and remained in frame with V and J, and every other rearrangement counted as non-productive. CDR3 was defined according to IMGT convention as the region running from the second conserved V-encoded cysteine to the conserved J-encoded phenylalanine. In an earlier analysis of more than 550 of the donors, sequences lacking an unambiguous match to a single V gene segment were excluded. In an earlier analysis of approximately 610 of the donors, V segments were called functional above 56.7% productive rearrangements and were called segregating when the between-donor standard deviation exceeded 5%. To diagnose cytomegalovirus status from the catalog of TCR beta chain sequences, a statistical classification framework was built. In a later analysis, TCR nucleotide sequences were compared against IMGT/GENE-DB human TR gene sequences so that V and J genes could be assigned. The TCRdist pipeline was used in a later analysis to assign CDR3 sequences and most-parsimonious VDJ recombination scenarios. A later analysis defined each TCR beta chain by its CDR3 amino acid sequence plus V-gene family, and excluded reads lacking a unique V-gene family. To address suspected cross-contamination and a sequencing artifact, a later analysis removed 592 highly shared, low-generation-probability nucleotide sequences. For each public chain, a later analysis derived a clonal expansion index from normalized ranks of inferred template counts within each repertoire. Generation probabilities in a later analysis came from a VDJ recombination model fitted to out-of-frame rearrangements, and those results were checked against IGoR. In a later analysis, TCR-TCR, TCR-HLA and TCR-CMV co-occurrence was scored with hypergeometric tests, and a repertoire-size bias correction was applied to TCR pairs. False discovery rates were estimated in a later analysis by permuting HLA or CMV assignments 20 times. A later analysis grouped co-occurring TCRs with DBSCAN, adding TCRdist sequence similarity when clustering within HLA-allele-positive subsets. For co-occurrence clustering, repertoires with fewer than 30,000 or more than 120,000 public chains were excluded, along with roughly 5 repertoires with anomalous nucleotide sharing. TCRdb stores this immuneACCESS table with in-frame sequences only. Part of the clones is absent; in the studies checked, under half of the shortfall reflects unresolved V genes, and no reason is known for the rest. The D gene and trimming were derived from the DNA, and the V and J assignments and clone size from that table. The sample table shows about 110,000 clones, and roughly 82% are seen once. The ten top clones hold approximately 2.4% of the sample.

Details on this clone: The antigen this receptor binds is unknown. It has no much larger one-base neighbor in the sample; base qualities were not kept.

The cohort comprised 710 or so healthy bone marrow donors. At the time of sampling, every cohort member was nominally healthy, though immune exposures that went unrecorded were likely present. The donor was CMV seropositive and was included in the group of some 290 seropositive cohort members. Every donor gave a peripheral blood sample, and the peripheral blood mononuclear cells from that sample were used for TCR beta sequencing. Genomic DNA extraction from the blood cell samples was performed with the Qiagen DNeasy Blood Extraction Kit. In the germline V gene, CDR1 corresponds to SGHRS and CDR2 to YFSETQ. Trimming at the junction amounts to 2 bases on V and 1 base on J, and the germline ends lie 10 bases apart. Inclusive of the bounding cysteine and phenylalanine, the CDR3 is 14 residues long. Just the 42-base CDR3 DNA is kept, in frame starting at base 1. What the work shows at the level of the full study, not this receptor alone: The authors suggested that the approach could potentially be extended to other disease states and immunological phenotypes. A group of highly shared sequence variants was considered likely to be a technical artifact of the sequencing pipeline. In this cohort, only TCR beta chains were sequenced, and detectable features were limited by the absence of alpha or paired-chain data. Broadly in line with IMGT annotations, most TCR beta V segments showed up in productive rearrangements about 90% or about 30% of the time in an earlier analysis of roughly 590 of the donors. Because counts were too low, roughly 16 rarely observed V segments, including chromosome 9 orphons, were excluded from the earlier analysis of 587 of the donors. In a later analysis, TCR association rates were found to vary across HLA loci, with the most associated TCRs seen for DRB1 alleles and the fewest for HLA-C alleles. The classifier was reported to diagnose cytomegalovirus status with high specificity and sensitivity in both the original and validation cohorts. According to a later analysis, parvovirus B19, influenza, CMV and Epstein-Barr virus appeared linked to several top co-occurrence clusters. When HLA alleles, especially DR and DQ, strongly co-occurred, TCR associations were difficult to assign to individual alleles. Some IMGT-functional V segments, including TRBV6-2 and TRBV6-3, could not be told apart with the 87-base-pair reads, so those segments were excluded. In a later analysis, most CMV-associated TCR beta chains were found to appear HLA-restricted, with HLA associations seemingly driven largely by CMV exposure. In a later analysis, HLA-associated TCR beta chains showed more clonal expansion and lower generation probabilities than non-associated chains that were equally common. At a false discovery rate of 0.05, a later analysis linked 15,000 to 20,000 TCR beta sequences to specific HLA alleles. The study listed 164 TCR beta chains as associated with cytomegalovirus. Most TCR sequences were observed very rarely across donors, whereas some public TCRs were present in many individuals. For the cohort, immune exposure information was limited to CMV serostatus. In a later genetic analysis, a missense DCLRE1C variant was associated with V-gene and J-gene trimming of TCR beta chains, and the association was replicated in an independent cohort. A further reported finding was that TCR beta sequences accurately predicted the HLA-A and HLA-B alleles for most subjects in the first cohort. HLA typing was unavailable for some donors at each locus, so association tests used only the typed subset. Presence/absence analyses assumed roughly uniform sequencing depth across donors, an assumption that may not hold. Linkage disequilibrium might explain the correlated functional status among segregating V segments, but an unknown experimental factor could not be ruled out. Three of the identified cytomegalovirus-associated TCR beta chains were confirmed in vitro to be specific for cytomegalovirus antigens. A later genetic analysis reported fewer N-insertions in productive TCRs among donors in an Asian-associated ancestry cluster than the roughly 620-donor mean.

The rearranged chain carries TRBV5-1 and TRBJ2-7; the D region possibly corresponds to TRBD1 (5 bases align). The sequenced sample consisted of PBMCs. This clonotype was obtained from a man aged 25-40 years in good health and CMV-seropositive. For the CDR3, the sequence is CASSLDAGSYEQYF. In nucleotides, the sequence is TGCGCCAGCAGCTTAGACGCAGGGTCCTACGAGCAGTACTTC.